Shown below are 25 T cell receptor beta chains from a single sample sequenced in a study of Ad26.COV2.S vaccination and SARS-CoV-2 variants. Treatment of the sample: approximately 18 received Ad26.COV2.S at low or high dose, single or two shots; roughly 5 received placebo; per-sample allocation not given. The investigators took samples on day 63 after the first vaccine or placebo injection. Data came from immunoSEQ multiplex PCR; TCRdb stores just in-frame clones and leaves some out. The table lists approximately 500,000 clones, roughly 85% of them singletons. Specimen: peripheral blood, collected in a trial of Ad26.COV2.S vaccine versus placebo. Every receptor here comes from a person aged 18-60 years who received the Ad26.COV2.S COVID-19 vaccine or a placebo.

The V and J genes are TRBV5-4 and TRBJ2-1; 8 bases map to TRBD1. The V segment lost 4 bases and the J segment 7 bases; nucleotides outside the gene matches: 7. The CDR3 is 14 amino acids. Germline V gene data show CDR1 as SGHNT and CDR2 as YYREEE (reference sequence). CDR3 in DNA: TGTGCCAGCAGCCCAGTGGACAGGGTAAATGAGCAGTTCTTC. Amino acids: CASSPVDRVNEQFF.

The rearrangement uses TRBV7-8 and TRBJ2-3, with D maybe TRBD2 (5 bases). Germline values: CDR1 SGHVS, CDR2 FQNEAQ. This CDR3 comprises 15 residues. V lost 2 bases and J 2 bases, leaving 11 bases between the germline ends. CDR3: CASSLLASPTDTQYF. The CDR3 DNA reads TGTGCCAGCAGCTTATTAGCGTCCCCCACAGATACGCAGTATTTT.

The chain links TRBV6-2 or TRBV6-3 to TRBJ1-1, with unresolved D. Per the germline V gene, CDR1 is MNHEY and CDR2 is SVGEGT. The CDR3 covers 14 residues. Trimming cost V 0 bases and J 0 bases, with 5 bases left between them. The CDR3 sequence is CASSYSQLNTEAFF. The CDR3 DNA follows: TGTGCCAGCAGTTACTCACAGCTGAACACTGAAGCTTTCTTT.

The DNA for the CDR3 is TGCAGCGTTGTGAAGGGGGCGTCGGCAGATACGCAGTATTTT. It codes for CSVVKGASADTQYF. The V call is TRBV29-1, the J call TRBJ2-3, with 7 bases that match TRBD1. The ends lost 4 bases at V and 4 bases at J; junction bases unmatched: 8. This CDR3 region has 14 residues. CDR1 is SQVTM and CDR2 is ANQGSEA in the germline V gene.

In its sample, this clone was seen a few times. V gene TRBV7-9 combines with J gene TRBJ2-7; D is undetermined. Between the trimmed V and J ends, which lost 1 base and 6 bases, there was a span of 7 bases. The CDR3 covers 12 residues. CDR1 is SEHNR, CDR2 FQNEAQ, per germline (reference sequence). CDR3 residues: CASSLGPREQYF. CDR3 nucleotide sequence: TGTGCCAGCAGCTTAGGGCCGCGCGAGCAGTACTTC.

This CDR3 is CASSFRTSGSWSDTQYF. DNA for the CDR3: TGTGCCAGCAGCTTTCGGACTAGCGGGAGTTGGTCGGATACGCAGTATTTT. This chain connects TRBV7-6 to TRBJ2-3, with 13 bases matching TRBD2. Germline CDR1 and CDR2: SGHVS and FNYEAQ. The trim removed 3 bases at V and 6 bases at J, leaving 9 bases unmatched. The CDR3 has 17 amino acids.

V is TRBV19 and J is TRBJ2-2; 7 bases align to TRBD1. This CDR3 region has 15 residues. CDR1 and CDR2 (germline): LNHDA, SQIVND (reference sequence). The V gene end was trimmed by 4 bases and the J gene end by 3 bases; junction bases not matched to a gene: 5. CDR3 amino acids: CASSTGTDYTGELFF. CDR3 coding DNA: TGTGCCAGTAGTACCGGGACAGACTACACCGGGGAGCTGTTTTTT.

V is TRBV30 and J is TRBJ1-1; D not resolved. Trimming stripped 0 bases from V and 10 bases from J, with 12 bases between. The germline gives CDR1 GTSNPN, CDR2 SVGIG (reference sequence). The length of the CDR3 is 12 residues. The CDR3, as DNA: TGTGCCTGGAGTGTTCCAGGACTCAGAGCTTTCTTT. This translates into CAWSVPGLRAFF.

The chain has TRBV28 and TRBJ2-7, with TRBD1 matching 9 bases. Germline CDR1 MDHEN, CDR2 SYDVKM. The CDR3 length is 15 residues. V was clipped by 5 bases and J by 5 bases; unmatched bases: 10. The CDR3 region is CASSKAGTGLDEQYF. The CDR3 bases are TGTGCCAGCAGTAAGGCCGGGACAGGGCTCGACGAGCAGTACTTC.

This CDR3 reads CASSSYRVWETQYF. The CDR3 region has the DNA TGTGCCAGCAGCTCCTACAGGGTTTGGGAGACCCAGTACTTC. The rearrangement joins TRBV7-8 to TRBJ2-5; D might be TRBD1 (6 bases). With 4 bases removed from V and 5 bases from J, the gap between germline ends came to 14 bases. The CDR3 covers 14 residues. The germline V gene has CDR1 SGHVS and CDR2 FQNEAQ.

The J gene is TRBJ2-1, the V gene TRBV7-7, with D tentatively TRBD2 (6 bases). The V end was cut by 5 bases, the J end by 7 bases, with 18 bases between. The CDR3 contains 15 residues. CDR1 SSHAT and CDR2 FNYEAQ come from the germline V gene (reference sequence). CDR3 protein: CASSPKPGGKNEQFF. CDR3 DNA sequence: TGTGCCAGCAGCCCTAAGCCTGGCGGGAAGAATGAGCAGTTCTTC.

This chain connects TRBV30 to TRBJ2-2, with unresolved D. Trimming cost V 1 base and J 7 bases, with 7 bases left between them. Germline CDR1 GTSNPN, CDR2 SVGIG (reference sequence). This CDR3 is 12 amino acids long. The CDR3 loop is CAWSAQHGELFF. CDR3 bases: TGTGCCTGGAGTGCCCAACACGGGGAGCTGTTTTTT.

The gene calls are TRBV28 and TRBJ1-6; TRBD1 is a possible D gene (5 bases). Germline values: CDR1 MDHEN, CDR2 SYDVKM. V gave up 3 bases and J gave up 10 bases, with 13 bases separating them. The CDR3 is made up of 14 amino acids. CDR3 in amino acids: CASSLGQGSSPLHF. As DNA, the CDR3 is TGTGCCAGCAGTTTGGGTCAGGGCAGCTCACCCCTCCACTTT.

The chain joins TRBV19 to TRBJ1-3; D ambiguous. CDR3 length equals 15 residues. Trimming removed 8 bases from V and 2 bases from J, with 16 bases in between. CDR1 and CDR2 (germline): LNHDA, SQIVND (reference sequence). CDR3 nucleotides: TGTGCCAGTTGCGGAACCGGCAGGCCTGGAAACACCATATATTTT. This codes for CASCGTGRPGNTIYF.

This rearrangement joins TRBV5-4 to TRBJ2-1; a weak D match, TRBD2 (7 bases). Germline V gene data show CDR1 as SGHNT and CDR2 as YYREEE (reference sequence). The CDR3 covers 13 residues. Trimming removed 0 bases at V and 9 bases at J, with 10 bases between. CDR3 region: CASSLEGGGEQFF. The CDR3 DNA sequence: TGTGCCAGCAGCTTGGAAGGGGGGGGTGAGCAGTTCTTC.

The CDR3 DNA follows: TGTGCCAGCAGCTTACTGACAGGGATGACAGATACGCAGTATTTT. Its protein is CASSLLTGMTDTQYF. V gene TRBV7-3 combines with J gene TRBJ2-3, with 7 bases aligning to TRBD1. The CDR3 covers 15 residues. Germline V gene sequence: CDR1 SGHTA, CDR2 FQGTGA. V trimming: 2 bases; J trimming: 3 bases; junction bases outside the gene matches: 5. The complete variable domain, with remaining parts taken from reference TRBV7-3 and TRBJ2-3, reads GAGVSQTPSNKVTEKGKYVELRCDPISGHTALYWYRQSLGQGPEFLIYFQGTGAADDSGLPNDRFFAVRPEGSVSTLKIQRTERGDSAVYLCASSLLTGMTDTQYFGPGTRLTVL.

The rearrangement links TRBV19 to TRBJ2-7, with D unclear. The CDR3 is made up of 14 amino acids. V lost 1 base and J 6 bases, leaving 13 bases between the germline ends. The V gene's germline CDR1 is LNHDA and CDR2 SQIVND (reference sequence). DNA for the CDR3: TGTGCCAGTAGTATAGTTGCAGAACGGGTCGAGCAGTACTTC. This codes for CASSIVAERVEQYF.

This chain connects TRBV18 to TRBJ1-6; perhaps TRBD1 as D (6 bases). Between the trimmed V and J ends, which lost 4 bases and 10 bases, there was a span of 11 bases. The CDR3 is made up of 13 amino acids. Germline loops: CDR1 KGHSH, CDR2 LQKENI. The CDR3 DNA reads as TGTGCCAGCTCACAGGGGGTGGACTCACCCCTCCACTTT. It specifies CASSQGVDSPLHF.

The CDR3 loop is CASSALPAGGAEQYF. The CDR3 DNA reads as TGTGCCAGCAGCGCCCTTCCCGCGGGAGGCGCTGAGCAGTACTTC. V gene TRBV9 combines with J gene TRBJ2-7; 8 nucleotides match TRBD2. The germline V gene encodes CDR1 SGDLS and CDR2 YYNGEE. The CDR3 is made up of 15 amino acids. After removal of 3 bases from V and 7 bases from J, the junction contained 12 bases not matched to a gene.

This clone has only a few counts. V usage is TRBV28 and J usage is TRBJ1-2; 12 nucleotides line up with TRBD1. The J segment lost 7 bases and the V segment lost 6 bases, leaving 15 bases of the junction unmatched. Per germline, CDR1 MDHEN and CDR2 SYDVKM. CDR3 size: 17 residues. CDR3 nucleotides: TGTGCCAGCAGAACTACCGGGACAGGGGGCTTCTTGTCTGGCTACACCTTC. As protein: CASRTTGTGGFLSGYTF.

The J gene is TRBJ2-1, the V gene TRBV5-4, with TRBD1 matching over 7 bases. The CDR3 is made up of 15 amino acids. J gave up 1 base and V 0 bases, and 1 base lay outside the gene matches. Germline CDR1 reads SGHNT; CDR2 reads YYREEE (reference sequence). The CDR3 loop reads CASSLVDRSYNEQFF. CDR3 nucleotide sequence: TGTGCCAGCAGCTTGGTGGACAGGTCCTACAATGAGCAGTTCTTC. The variable domain in full, completed from reference TRBV5-4 and TRBJ2-1, reads ETGVTQSPTHLIKTRGQQVTLRCSSQSGHNTVSWYQQALGQGPQFIFQYYREEENGRGNFPPRFSGLQFPNYSSELNVNALELDDSALYLCASSLVDRSYNEQFFGPGTRLTVL.

The chain couples TRBV27 to TRBJ2-7; perhaps TRBD1 as D (5 bases). The V end lost 3 bases, the J end lost 2 bases, and 14 bases lay between the germline ends. This CDR3 contains 15 residues. From germline, CDR1 is MNHEY and CDR2 SMNVEV (reference sequence). The CDR3 nucleotides read TGTGCCAGCAGTTTTAGACAGCGTGGAACCTACGAGCAGTACTTC. This translates into CASSFRQRGTYEQYF.

The V call is TRBV29-1, the J call TRBJ2-7; D might be TRBD2 (5 bases). Trimming shortened V by 3 bases and J by 4 bases, and 16 bases separated the two germline ends. Germline V gene sequence: CDR1 SQVTM, CDR2 ANQGSEA. The CDR3 has 14 residues. The CDR3 DNA follows: TGCAGCGTTGAGGTCGTTAGCGCGAGATACGAGCAGTACTTC. Residues: CSVEVVSARYEQYF.

The chain couples TRBV12-3 or TRBV12-4 to TRBJ2-3, with D possibly TRBD2 on 7 matching bases. V was shortened by 8 bases and J by 10 bases, with 13 bases between the two germline ends. The CDR3 covers 11 residues. The CDR3 coding sequence is TGTGCCAGCGGTAGGGGGGGTTCGCAGTATTTT. It yields the protein CASGRGGSQYF.

The chain is built from TRBV19 and TRBJ1-3, with D possibly TRBD1 on 5 matching bases. The V end lost 5 bases, the J end lost 0 bases, and 14 bases lay between the germline ends. CDR1 LNHDA and CDR2 SQIVND come from the germline V gene (reference sequence). The CDR3 totals 16 residues. For the CDR3, the DNA is TGTGCCAGTAGTCTGGGGCAGACTAACTCTGGAAACACCATATATTTT. It encodes CASSLGQTNSGNTIYF.